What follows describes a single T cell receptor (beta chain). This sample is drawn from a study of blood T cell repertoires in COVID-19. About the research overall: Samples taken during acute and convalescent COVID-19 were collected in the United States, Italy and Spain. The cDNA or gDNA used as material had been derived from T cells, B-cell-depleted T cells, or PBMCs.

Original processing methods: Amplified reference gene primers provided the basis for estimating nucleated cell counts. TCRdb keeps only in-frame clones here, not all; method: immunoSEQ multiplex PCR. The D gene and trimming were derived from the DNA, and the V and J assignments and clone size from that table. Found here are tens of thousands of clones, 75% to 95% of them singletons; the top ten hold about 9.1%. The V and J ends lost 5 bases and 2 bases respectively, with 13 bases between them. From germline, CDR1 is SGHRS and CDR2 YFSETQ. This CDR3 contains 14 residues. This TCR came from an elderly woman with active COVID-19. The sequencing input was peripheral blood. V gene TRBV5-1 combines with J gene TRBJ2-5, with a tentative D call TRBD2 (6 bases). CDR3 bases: TGCGCCAGCAGTGGGGGACTGCAACAAGAGACCCAGTACTTC. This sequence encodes CASSGGLQQETQYF.